The present T cell receptor beta chain was sequenced within a study of shared clonotypes between healthy human individuals. Points from the study as a whole: Clonotype sharing across donors was expected to vary with sequencing depth.

Sequencing was performed with immunoSEQ multiplex PCR; in TCRdb, only in-frame clones are kept and a portion is missing. The profile shows about 480,000 clones, 79% of them singletons. On this clone itself: Antigen specificity is unknown.

The CDR3 covers 13 residues. V shed 0 bases and J shed 3 bases, with 6 bases lying between them. Germline V gene data show CDR1 as ENHRY and CDR2 as SYGVKD. The sequencing sample was made of PBMCs. The V gene is TRBV10-3, the J gene TRBJ2-7; D not resolved. The TCR comes from a woman in her thirties or forties in good health. Some clones in this sample may be carry-over from other donors' samples. CDR3 sequence: CAISESGNYEQYF. The CDR3 region has the DNA TGTGCCATCAGTGAGTCGGGTAACTACGAGCAGTACTTC.